This TCR beta chain was sequenced in a study of blood T cells in healthy people across ages. General study findings and limits: Reliance upon unsorted PBMCs precluded definitive naive versus antigen-experienced comparison.

This clonotype has only a few counts. Its antigen is undetermined. Germline V lookup: CDR1 DFQATT, CDR2 SNEGSKA (reference sequence). This CDR3 spans 14 amino acids. Alongside a J-beta primer mix, a sample-barcoded 5' primer served in a second PCR lasting about 6 to 12 cycles. TCRdb ran MiXCR on the 5' RACE reads and lists one entry per CDR3 protein. The sample lists about 640,000 distinct CDR3 sequences, about 53% seen once, with over 35% in the top ten. The TCR sequence derives from a man in his 60s in good health. V and J are TRBV20-1 and TRBJ2-5, with 8 bases identical to TRBD1. The J call may be faulty, since TRBJ2-7 better matches the DNA end. The specimen was blood. CDR3 in DNA: TGCAGTGCTTCAACCGGGACAGGTGTGTACGAGCAGTACTTC. This encodes CSASTGTGVYEQYF.